This T cell receptor (beta chain) comes out of a study of T cells in localized non-small cell lung cancer. Using immunoSEQ multiplex PCR, the repertoire was profiled, and TCRdb retains in-frame clones only, with some absent. The sample has 1,500 to 2,500 clones, 20% to 25% seen once. In regard to this clone: Its cognate antigen is unknown.

Broader study findings: Overall survival was longer when the density of T cells in the blood was higher. The study detected a median approximately 50 of the top 100 tumor clones in adjacent lung.

The germline CDR1 and CDR2 sequences are KGHSH and LQKENI. V shed 0 bases and J shed 5 bases, with 6 bases lying between them. The CDR3 sequence is 13 residues long. The source is a woman aged 35-70 years with stage I lung adenocarcinoma. The chain recombines TRBV18 with TRBJ2-3, with D perhaps being TRBD1 or TRBD2 (5 bases each). Sample: lung tumor tissue, taken before any cancer treatment. The CDR3 protein is CASSPPGEDTQYF. The CDR3 DNA reads as TGTGCCAGCTCACCACCGGGGGAAGATACGCAGTATTTT.